This TCR beta chain originates from a study of blood T cell repertoires in COVID-19. Seattle researchers signed up patients amid active infection and tracked them longitudinally. The data were produced by immunoSEQ multiplex PCR, yet TCRdb's version contains in-frame clones alone and is incomplete. Here the sample spans roughly 160,000 clones, almost 85% being singletons. The CDR3 loop spans 16 amino acids. The J segment lost 7 bases and the V segment lost 4 bases, leaving 12 bases of the junction unmatched. Germline V gene data show CDR1 as LNHDA and CDR2 as SQIVND (reference sequence). The receptor's source is a woman aged 80 or older with COVID-19, enrolled during active disease. The specimen was peripheral blood. The chain links TRBV19 to TRBJ2-1; the match to TRBD2 covers 8 bases. CDR3 DNA sequence: TGTGCCAGTAGTACCCATTGGGCGGGAGGTTTGAATGAGCAGTTCTTC. It encodes CASSTHWAGGLNEQFF. Combining the CDR3 with reference TRBV19 and TRBJ2-1 gives the whole variable domain DGGITQSPKYLFRKEGQNVTLSCEQNLNHDAMYWYRQDPGQGLRLIYYSQIVNDFQKGDIAEGYSVSREKKESFPLTVTSAQKNPTAFYLCASSTHWAGGLNEQFFGPGTRLTVL.